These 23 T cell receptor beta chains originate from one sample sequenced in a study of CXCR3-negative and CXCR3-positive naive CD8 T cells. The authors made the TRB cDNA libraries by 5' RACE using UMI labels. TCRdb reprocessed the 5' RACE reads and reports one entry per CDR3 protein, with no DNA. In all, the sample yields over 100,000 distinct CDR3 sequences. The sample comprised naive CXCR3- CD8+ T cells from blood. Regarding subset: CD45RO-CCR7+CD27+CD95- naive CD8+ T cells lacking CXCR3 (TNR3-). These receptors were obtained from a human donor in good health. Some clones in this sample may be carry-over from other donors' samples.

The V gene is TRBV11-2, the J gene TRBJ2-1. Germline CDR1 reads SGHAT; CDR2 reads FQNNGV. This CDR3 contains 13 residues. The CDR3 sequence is CASSFERVNEQFF.

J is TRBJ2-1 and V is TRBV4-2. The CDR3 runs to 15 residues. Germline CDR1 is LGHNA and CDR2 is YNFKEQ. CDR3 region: CASSPEFSSYNEQFF.

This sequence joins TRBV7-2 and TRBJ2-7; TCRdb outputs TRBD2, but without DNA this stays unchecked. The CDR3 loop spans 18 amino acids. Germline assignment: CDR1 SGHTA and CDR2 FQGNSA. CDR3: CASSDGASAIHQPPEQYF.

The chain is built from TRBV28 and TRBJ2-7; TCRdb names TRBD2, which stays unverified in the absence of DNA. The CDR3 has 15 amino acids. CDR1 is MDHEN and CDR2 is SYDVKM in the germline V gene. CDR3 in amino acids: CASSLGLAGGYEQYF. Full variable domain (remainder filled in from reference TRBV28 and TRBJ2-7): DVKVTQSSRYLVKRTGEKVFLECVQDMDHENMFWYRQDPGLGLRLIYFSYDVKMKEKGDIPEGYSVSREKKERFSLILESASTNQTSMYLCASSLGLAGGYEQYFGPGTRLTVT.

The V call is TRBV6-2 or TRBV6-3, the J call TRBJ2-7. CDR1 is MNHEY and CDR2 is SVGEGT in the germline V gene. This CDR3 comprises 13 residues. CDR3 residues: CASLSGRSYEQYF.

The CDR3 region is CASRDITYNEQFF. The rearrangement uses TRBV10-2 and TRBJ2-1; there is no DNA to check the TCRdb D call of TRBD1. CDR3 size: 13 residues. Germline V gives CDR1 WSHSY, CDR2 SAAADI.

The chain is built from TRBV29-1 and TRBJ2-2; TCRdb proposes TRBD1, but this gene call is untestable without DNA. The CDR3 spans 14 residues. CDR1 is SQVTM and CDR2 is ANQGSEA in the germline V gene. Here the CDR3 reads CSVTGTGEAGELFF.

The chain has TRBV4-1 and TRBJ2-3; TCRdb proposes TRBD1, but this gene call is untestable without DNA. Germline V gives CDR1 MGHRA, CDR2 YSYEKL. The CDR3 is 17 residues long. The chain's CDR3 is CASSHVPERGGRDTQYF.

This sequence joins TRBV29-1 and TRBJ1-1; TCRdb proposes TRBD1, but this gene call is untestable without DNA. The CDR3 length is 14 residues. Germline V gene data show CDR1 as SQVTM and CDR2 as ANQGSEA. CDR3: CSAAPGRLNTEAFF.

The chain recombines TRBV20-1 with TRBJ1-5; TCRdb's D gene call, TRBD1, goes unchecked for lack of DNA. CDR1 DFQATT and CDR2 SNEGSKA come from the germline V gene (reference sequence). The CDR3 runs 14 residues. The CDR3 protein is CSARVGIRGQPQHF.

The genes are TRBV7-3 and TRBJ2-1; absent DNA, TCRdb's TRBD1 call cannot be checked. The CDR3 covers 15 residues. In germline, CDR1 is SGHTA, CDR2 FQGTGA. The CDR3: CASSTTGAGYNEQFF.

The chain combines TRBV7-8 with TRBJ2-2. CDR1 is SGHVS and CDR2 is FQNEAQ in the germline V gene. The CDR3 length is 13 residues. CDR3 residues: CASITADTGELFF. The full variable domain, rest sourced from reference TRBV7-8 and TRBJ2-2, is GAGVSQSPRYKVAKRGQDVALRCDPISGHVSLFWYQQALGQGPEFLTYFQNEAQLDKSGLPSDRFFAERPEGSVSTLKIQRTQQEDSAVYLCASITADTGELFFGEGSRLTVL.

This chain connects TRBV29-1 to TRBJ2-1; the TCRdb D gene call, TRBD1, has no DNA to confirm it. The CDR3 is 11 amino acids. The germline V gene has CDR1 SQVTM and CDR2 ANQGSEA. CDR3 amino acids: CSVPGDLEQFF.

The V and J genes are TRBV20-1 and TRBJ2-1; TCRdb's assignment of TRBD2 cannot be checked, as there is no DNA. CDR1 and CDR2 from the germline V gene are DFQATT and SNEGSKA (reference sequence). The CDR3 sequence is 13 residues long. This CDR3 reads CSLAGGRDNEQFF.

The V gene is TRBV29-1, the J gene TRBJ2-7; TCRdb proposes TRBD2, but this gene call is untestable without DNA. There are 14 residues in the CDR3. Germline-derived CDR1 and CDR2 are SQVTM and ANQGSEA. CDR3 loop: CSVTGGEGGYEQYF.

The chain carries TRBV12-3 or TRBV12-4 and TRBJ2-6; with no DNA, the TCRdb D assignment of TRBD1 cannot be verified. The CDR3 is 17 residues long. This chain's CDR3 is CASSSLGGRSGANVLTF.

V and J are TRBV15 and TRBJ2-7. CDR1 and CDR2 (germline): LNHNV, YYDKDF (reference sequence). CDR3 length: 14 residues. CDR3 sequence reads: CATSRDDVSYEQYF.

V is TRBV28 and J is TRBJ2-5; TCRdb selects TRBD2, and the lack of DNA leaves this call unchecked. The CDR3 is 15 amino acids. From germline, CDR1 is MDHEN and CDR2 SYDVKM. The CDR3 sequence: CASSLWPSDQETQYF.

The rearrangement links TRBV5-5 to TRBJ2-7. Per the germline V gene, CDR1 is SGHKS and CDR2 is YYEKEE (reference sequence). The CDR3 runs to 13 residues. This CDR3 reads CASSLSQSYEQYF.

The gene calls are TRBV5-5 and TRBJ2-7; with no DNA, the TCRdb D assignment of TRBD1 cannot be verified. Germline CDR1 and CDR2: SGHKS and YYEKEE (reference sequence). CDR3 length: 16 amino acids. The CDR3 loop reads CASSSTGSGKSYEQYF.

This CDR3 is CASSKAWAVDTQYF. The chain joins TRBV6-1 to TRBJ2-3; TCRdb gives TRBD1 as the D gene, but with no DNA this cannot be confirmed. In germline, CDR1 is MNHNS, CDR2 SASEGT. There are 14 residues in the CDR3.

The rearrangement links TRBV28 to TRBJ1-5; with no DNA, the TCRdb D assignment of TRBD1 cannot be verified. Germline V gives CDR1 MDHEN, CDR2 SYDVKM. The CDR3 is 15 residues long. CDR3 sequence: CASSFFAGTDQPQHF.

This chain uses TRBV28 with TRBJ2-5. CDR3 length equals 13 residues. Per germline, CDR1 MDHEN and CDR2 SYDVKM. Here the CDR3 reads CASSGRNQETQYF.